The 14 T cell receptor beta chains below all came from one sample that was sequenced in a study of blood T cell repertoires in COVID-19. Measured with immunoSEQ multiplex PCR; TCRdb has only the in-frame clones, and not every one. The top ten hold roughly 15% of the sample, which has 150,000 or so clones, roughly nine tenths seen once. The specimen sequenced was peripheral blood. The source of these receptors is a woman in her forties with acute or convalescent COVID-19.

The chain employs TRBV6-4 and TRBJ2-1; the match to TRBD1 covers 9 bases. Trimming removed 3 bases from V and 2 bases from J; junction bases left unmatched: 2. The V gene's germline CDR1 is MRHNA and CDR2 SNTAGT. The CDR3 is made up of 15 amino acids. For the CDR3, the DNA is TGTGCCAGCAGTGAGGGGACAGGGACCTACAATGAGCAGTTCTTC. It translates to CASSEGTGTYNEQFF.

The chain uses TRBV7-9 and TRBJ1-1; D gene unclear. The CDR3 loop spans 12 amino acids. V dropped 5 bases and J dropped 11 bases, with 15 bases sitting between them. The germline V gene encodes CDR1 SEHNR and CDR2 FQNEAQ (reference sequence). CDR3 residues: CASSPTGFGAFF. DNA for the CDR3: TGTGCCAGCAGCCCTACTGGGTTCGGGGCTTTCTTT.

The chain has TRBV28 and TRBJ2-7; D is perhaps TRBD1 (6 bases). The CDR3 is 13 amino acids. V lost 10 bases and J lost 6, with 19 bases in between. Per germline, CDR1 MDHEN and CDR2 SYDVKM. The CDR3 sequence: CATDRDTPREQYF. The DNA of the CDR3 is TGTGCCACCGACCGGGACACCCCACGCGAGCAGTACTTC. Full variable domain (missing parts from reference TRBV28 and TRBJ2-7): DVKVTQSSRYLVKRTGEKVFLECVQDMDHENMFWYRQDPGLGLRLIYFSYDVKMKEKGDIPEGYSVSREKKERFSLILESASTNQTSMYLCATDRDTPREQYFGPGTRLTVT.

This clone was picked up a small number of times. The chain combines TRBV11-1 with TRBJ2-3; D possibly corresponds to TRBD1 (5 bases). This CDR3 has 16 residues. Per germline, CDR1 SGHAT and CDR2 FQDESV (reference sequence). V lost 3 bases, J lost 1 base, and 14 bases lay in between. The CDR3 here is CASSFRQKEGTDTQYF. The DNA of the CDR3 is TGTGCCAGCAGCTTCCGACAGAAAGAGGGCACAGATACGCAGTATTTT. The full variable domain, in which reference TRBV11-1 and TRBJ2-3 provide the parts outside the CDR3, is EAEVAQSPRYKITEKSQAVAFWCDPISGHATLYWYRQILGQGPELLVQFQDESVVDDSQLPKDRFSAERLKGVDSTLKIQPAELGDSAMYLCASSFRQKEGTDTQYFGPGTRLTVL.

Here the CDR3 DNA reads TGTGCCAGTAGTGCCCGCGGGGGCTCCAAAAACATTCAGTACTTC. It yields the protein CASSARGGSKNIQYF. The chain carries TRBV19 and TRBJ2-4; the D gene is possibly TRBD2 (7 bases). The CDR3 runs to 15 residues. V lost 5 bases, J lost 2 bases, and 13 bases lay in between. The V gene's germline CDR1 is LNHDA and CDR2 SQIVND (reference sequence).

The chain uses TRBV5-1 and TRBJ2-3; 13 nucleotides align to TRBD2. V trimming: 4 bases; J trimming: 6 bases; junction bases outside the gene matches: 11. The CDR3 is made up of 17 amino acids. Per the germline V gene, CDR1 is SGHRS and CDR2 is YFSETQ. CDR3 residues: CASSRNRLAGGQDTQYF. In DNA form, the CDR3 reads TGCGCCAGCAGCCGAAACCGACTAGCGGGGGGCCAGGATACGCAGTATTTT.

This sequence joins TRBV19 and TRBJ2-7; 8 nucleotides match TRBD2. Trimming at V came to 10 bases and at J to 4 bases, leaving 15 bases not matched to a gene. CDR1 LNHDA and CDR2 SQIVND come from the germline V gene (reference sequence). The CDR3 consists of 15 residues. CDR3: CATRPAGGERYEQYF. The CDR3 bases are TGTGCCACCCGACCCGCGGGGGGCGAAAGGTACGAGCAGTACTTC.

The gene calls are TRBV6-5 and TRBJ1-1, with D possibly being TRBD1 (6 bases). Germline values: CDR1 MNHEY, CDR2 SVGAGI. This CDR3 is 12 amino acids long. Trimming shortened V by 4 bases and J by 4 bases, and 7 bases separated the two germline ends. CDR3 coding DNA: TGTGCCAGCAGTTCAGGGGCCACTGAAGCTTTCTTT. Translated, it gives CASSSGATEAFF.

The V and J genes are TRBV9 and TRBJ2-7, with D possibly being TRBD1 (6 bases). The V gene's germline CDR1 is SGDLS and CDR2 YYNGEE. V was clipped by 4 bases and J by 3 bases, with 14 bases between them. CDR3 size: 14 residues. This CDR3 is CASSPPGHHYEQYF. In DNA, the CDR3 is TGTGCCAGCAGCCCCCCGGGACACCACTACGAGCAGTACTTC. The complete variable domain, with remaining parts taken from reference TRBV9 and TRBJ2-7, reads DSGVTQTPKHLITATGQRVTLRCSPRSGDLSVYWYQQSLDQGLQFLIQYYNGEERAKGNILERFSAQQFPDLHSELNLSSLELGDSALYFCASSPPGHHYEQYFGPGTRLTVT.

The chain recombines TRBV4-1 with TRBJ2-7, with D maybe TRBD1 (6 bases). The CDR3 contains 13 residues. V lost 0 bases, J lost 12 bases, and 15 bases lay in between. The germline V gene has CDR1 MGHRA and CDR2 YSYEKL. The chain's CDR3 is CASSQENGQRPYF. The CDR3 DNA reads TGCGCCAGCAGCCAAGAGAACGGACAGCGCCCGTACTTC.

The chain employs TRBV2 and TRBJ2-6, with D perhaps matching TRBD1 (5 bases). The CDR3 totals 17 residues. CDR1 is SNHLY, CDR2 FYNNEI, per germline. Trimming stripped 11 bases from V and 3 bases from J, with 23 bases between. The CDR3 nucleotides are TGTGCCGGGAAGAGCTCAAAAGGGGTCGGTGGGGCCAACGTCCTGACTTTC. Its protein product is CAGKSSKGVGGANVLTF. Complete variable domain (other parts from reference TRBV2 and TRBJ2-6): EPEVTQTPSHQVTQMGQEVILRCVPISNHLYFYWYRQILGQKVEFLVSFYNNEISEKSEIFDDQFSVERPDGSNFTLKIRSTKLEDSAMYFCAGKSSKGVGGANVLTFGAGSRLTVL.

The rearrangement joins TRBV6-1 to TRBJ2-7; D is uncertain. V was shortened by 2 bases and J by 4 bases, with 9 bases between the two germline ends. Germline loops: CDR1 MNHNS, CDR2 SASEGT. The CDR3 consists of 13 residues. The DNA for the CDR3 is TGTGCCAGCAGTGAATTCGGTAATTACGAGCAGTACTTC. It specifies CASSEFGNYEQYF.

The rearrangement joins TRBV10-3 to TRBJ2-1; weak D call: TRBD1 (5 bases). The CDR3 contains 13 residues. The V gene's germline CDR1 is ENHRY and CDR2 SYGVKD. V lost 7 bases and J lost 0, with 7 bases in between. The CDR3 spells CAIKGFSYNEQFF. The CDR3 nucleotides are TGTGCCATCAAGGGGTTCTCCTACAATGAGCAGTTCTTC.

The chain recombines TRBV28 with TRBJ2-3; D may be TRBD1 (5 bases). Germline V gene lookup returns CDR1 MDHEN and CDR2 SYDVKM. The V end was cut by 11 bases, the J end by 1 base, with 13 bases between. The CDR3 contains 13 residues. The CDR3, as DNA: TGTGCCGCCTCGGGCAGGGGCACAGATACGCAGTATTTT. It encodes CAASGRGTDTQYF.